This is a list of T cell receptor beta chains from one sample in a study of beta chain features in type 1 diabetes. The assay was immunoSEQ multiplex PCR, and TCRdb's table has in-frame clones only and misses some. The sample lists 450,000 to 550,000 clones; about 30% were seen once. The specimen sequenced was naive CD4+ T cells from blood. The receptors come from a man aged 18 to 35 in good health. Each CDR3 is given with its conserved first and last residue. Fields, in order: D gene, J gene, V gene, clone size, CDR3 protein, CDR3 DNA. A D gene is named only where the DNA matches it firmly. Size values are once, few and many counts, or a class for expanded clones, and some rows have none.

d_gene: .
j_gene: TRBJ2-7
v_gene: TRBV30
abundance: few
CDR3aa: CAWSVRVTSNEQYF
CDR3nt: TGTGCCTGGAGTGTACGCGTCACTTCCAACGAGCAGTACTTC

d_gene: TRBD2
j_gene: TRBJ2-5
v_gene: TRBV7-3
abundance: .
CDR3aa: CASSPSSGETQYF
CDR3nt: TGTGCCAGCAGCCCCTCTAGCGGGGAGACCCAGTACTTC

d_gene: .
j_gene: TRBJ2-1
v_gene: TRBV20-1
abundance: few
CDR3aa: CSARDYEQFF
CDR3nt: TGCAGTGCTAGGGACTATGAGCAGTTCTTC

d_gene: .
j_gene: TRBJ1-1
v_gene: TRBV7-9
abundance: .
CDR3aa: CASSLQMNTEAFF
CDR3nt: TGTGCCAGCAGCTTGCAGATGAACACTGAAGCTTTCTTT

d_gene: TRBD2
j_gene: TRBJ2-3
v_gene: TRBV30
abundance: few
CDR3aa: CAWSRLAVADTQYF
CDR3nt: TGTGCCTGGAGCAGACTAGCGGTGGCAGATACGCAGTATTTT

d_gene: .
j_gene: TRBJ1-2
v_gene: TRBV10-3
abundance: few
CDR3aa: CAISTANYGYTF
CDR3nt: TGTGCCATCAGTACAGCTAACTATGGCTACACCTTC

d_gene: .
j_gene: TRBJ2-3
v_gene: TRBV4-1
abundance: .
CDR3aa: CASSHPPLAARTDTQYF
CDR3nt: TGCGCCAGCAGCCATCCACCACTAGCCGCAAGGACAGATACGCAGTATTTT

d_gene: TRBD1
j_gene: TRBJ1-2
v_gene: TRBV4-1
abundance: few
CDR3aa: CASSQGTGYGYTF
CDR3nt: TGCGCCAGCAGCCAAGGGACAGGCTATGGCTACACCTTC

d_gene: .
j_gene: TRBJ1-1
v_gene: TRBV6-5
abundance: .
CDR3aa: CASSMDNLNTEAFF
CDR3nt: TGTGCCAGCAGTATGGACAATCTGAACACTGAAGCTTTCTTT

d_gene: TRBD2
j_gene: TRBJ2-5
v_gene: TRBV7-2
abundance: .
CDR3aa: CASSVYSGRVETQYF
CDR3nt: TGTGCCAGCAGCGTCTATAGCGGGAGGGTGGAGACCCAGTACTTC

d_gene: .
j_gene: TRBJ2-3
v_gene: TRBV18
abundance: .
CDR3aa: CASSPPGKLHTQYF
CDR3nt: TGTGCCAGCTCACCTCCTGGCAAACTCCATACGCAGTATTTT

d_gene: .
j_gene: TRBJ2-5
v_gene: TRBV6-5
abundance: .
CDR3aa: CASRYAETQYF
CDR3nt: TGTGCCAGCAGATACGCAGAGACCCAGTACTTC

d_gene: .
j_gene: TRBJ2-7
v_gene: TRBV19
abundance: .
CDR3aa: CASSIDLPGYEQYF
CDR3nt: TGTGCCAGTAGTATAGATTTGCCAGGCTACGAGCAGTACTTC

d_gene: .
j_gene: TRBJ2-7
v_gene: TRBV14
abundance: .
CDR3aa: CASSLSRGTYEQYF
CDR3nt: TGTGCCAGCAGCCTGAGCAGAGGGACCTACGAGCAGTACTTC

d_gene: TRBD2
j_gene: TRBJ2-1
v_gene: TRBV30
abundance: few
CDR3aa: CAWSGQSGEYNEQFF
CDR3nt: TGTGCCTGGAGTGGACAGAGCGGGGAATACAATGAGCAGTTCTTC

d_gene: TRBD1
j_gene: TRBJ2-3
v_gene: TRBV9
abundance: .
CDR3aa: CASSVQGAEDTQYF
CDR3nt: TGTGCCAGCAGCGTTCAGGGGGCGGAAGATACGCAGTATTTT

d_gene: .
j_gene: TRBJ1-2
v_gene: TRBV6-6
abundance: few
CDR3aa: CASSYGRDSFYGYTF
CDR3nt: TGTGCCAGCAGTTACGGGAGGGATTCTTTCTATGGCTACACCTTC

d_gene: .
j_gene: TRBJ1-5
v_gene: TRBV30
abundance: .
CDR3aa: CAWSRDKNQPQHF
CDR3nt: TGTGCCTGGTCCCGGGACAAGAATCAGCCCCAGCATTTT

d_gene: .
j_gene: TRBJ2-7
v_gene: TRBV30
abundance: .
CDR3aa: CAWSLGGIYEQYF
CDR3nt: TGTGCCTGGAGTTTGGGGGGTATCTACGAGCAGTACTTC

d_gene: TRBD1
j_gene: TRBJ2-1
v_gene: TRBV10-3
abundance: .
CDR3aa: CAISGTGPYNEQFF
CDR3nt: TGTGCCATCTCCGGGACAGGGCCCTACAATGAGCAGTTCTTC

d_gene: TRBD1
j_gene: TRBJ2-5
v_gene: TRBV30
abundance: few
CDR3aa: CAWSPTGVRKTQYF
CDR3nt: TGTGCCTGGAGCCCGACAGGGGTTAGGAAGACCCAGTACTTC

d_gene: TRBD1
j_gene: TRBJ2-7
v_gene: TRBV19
abundance: few
CDR3aa: CASSRDSTYEQYF
CDR3nt: TGTGCCAGTAGCCGGGACAGTACCTACGAGCAGTACTTC

d_gene: .
j_gene: TRBJ2-7
v_gene: TRBV30
abundance: .
CDR3aa: CAWSVPRLKYEQYF
CDR3nt: TGTGCCTGGAGTGTACCGCGGCTGAAATACGAGCAGTACTTC

d_gene: TRBD2
j_gene: TRBJ2-3
v_gene: TRBV11-3
abundance: .
CDR3aa: CASSFGGRGDTQYF
CDR3nt: TGTGCCAGCAGCTTCGGCGGGAGGGGAGATACGCAGTATTTT

d_gene: .
j_gene: TRBJ2-1
v_gene: TRBV30
abundance: few
CDR3aa: CAWSILGVPPNEQFF
CDR3nt: TGTGCCTGGAGTATCTTGGGGGTCCCCCCGAATGAGCAGTTCTTC

d_gene: .
j_gene: TRBJ2-7
v_gene: TRBV7-8
abundance: few
CDR3aa: CASSSQRVGEQYF
CDR3nt: TGTGCCAGCAGCTCCCAGCGGGTGGGCGAGCAGTACTTC

d_gene: .
j_gene: TRBJ2-1
v_gene: TRBV7-2
abundance: few
CDR3aa: CASSLIGSPQFF
CDR3nt: TGTGCCAGCAGCTTAATCGGGTCCCCGCAGTTCTTC

d_gene: .
j_gene: TRBJ2-1
v_gene: TRBV19
abundance: few
CDR3aa: CASTHRDLEGNEQFF
CDR3nt: TGTGCCAGTACCCACCGGGACCTCGAAGGGAATGAGCAGTTCTTC